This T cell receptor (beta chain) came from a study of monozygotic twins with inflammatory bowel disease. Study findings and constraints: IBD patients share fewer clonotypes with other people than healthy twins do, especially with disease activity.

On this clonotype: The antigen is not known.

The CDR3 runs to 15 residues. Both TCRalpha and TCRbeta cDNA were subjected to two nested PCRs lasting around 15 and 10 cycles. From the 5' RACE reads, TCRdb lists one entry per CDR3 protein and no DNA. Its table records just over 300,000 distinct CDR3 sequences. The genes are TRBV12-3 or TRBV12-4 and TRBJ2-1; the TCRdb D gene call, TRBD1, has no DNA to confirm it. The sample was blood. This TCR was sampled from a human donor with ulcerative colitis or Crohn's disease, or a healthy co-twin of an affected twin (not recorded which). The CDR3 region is CASSAPSRGNNEQFF.